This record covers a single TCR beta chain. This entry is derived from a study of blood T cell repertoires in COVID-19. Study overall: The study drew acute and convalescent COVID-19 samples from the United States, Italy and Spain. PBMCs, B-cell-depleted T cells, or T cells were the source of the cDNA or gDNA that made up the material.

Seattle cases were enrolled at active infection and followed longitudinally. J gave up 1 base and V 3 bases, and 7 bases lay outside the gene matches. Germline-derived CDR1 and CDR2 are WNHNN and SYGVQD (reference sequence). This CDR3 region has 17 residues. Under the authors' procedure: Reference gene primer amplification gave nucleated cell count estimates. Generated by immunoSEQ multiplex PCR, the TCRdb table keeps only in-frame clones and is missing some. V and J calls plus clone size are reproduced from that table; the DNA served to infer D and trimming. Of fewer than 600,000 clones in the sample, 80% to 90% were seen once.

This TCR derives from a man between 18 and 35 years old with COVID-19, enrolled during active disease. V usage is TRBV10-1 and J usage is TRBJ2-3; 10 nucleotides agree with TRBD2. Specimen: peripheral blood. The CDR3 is CASSDPLAGVGTDTQYF. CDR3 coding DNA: TGCGCCAGCAGTGACCCGCTAGCGGGAGTCGGCACAGATACGCAGTATTTT.